Sequencing of this TCR beta chain was carried out in a study of OX40 agonist ivuxolimab in advanced cancers. The CDR3 extends over 14 amino acids. Germline values: CDR1 SGHAT, CDR2 FQNNGV. V lost 5 bases, J lost 7 bases, and 17 bases lay in between. Patients with a history of autoimmune disease or on systemic immunosuppression were excluded. Overall study findings and caveats: Antigen targets of the expanded peripheral T cells went undetermined.

This clone has just a few counts. The antigen remains unidentified. Profiling relied on immunoSEQ multiplex PCR, and the TCRdb table lists in-frame clones only, not all of them. The sample has fewer than 100,000 clones, about 86% seen once. The chain employs TRBV11-2 and TRBJ1-2; no firm D call. Sequenced here: CD4+ or CD8+ T cells sorted from blood, sampled in a trial of the OX40 agonist ivuxolimab. The receptor was derived from an adult with an advanced solid tumor such as melanoma, head and neck, liver or kidney cancer. The CDR3 reads CASSAGGGSGGYTF. DNA of the CDR3: TGTGCCAGCAGCGCGGGAGGTGGGTCAGGTGGCTACACCTTC. Full variable domain (remainder filled in from reference TRBV11-2 and TRBJ1-2): EAGVAQSPRYKIIEKRQSVAFWCNPISGHATLYWYQQILGQGPKLLIQFQNNGVVDDSQLPKDRFSAERLKGVDSTLKIQPAKLEDSAVYLCASSAGGGSGGYTFGSGTRLTVV.